This TCR beta chain came from a study of neoadjuvant anti-PD-1 for oral cavity cancer (dated by TCRdb to about 2021). Broadly, across the study: Patients mostly received three to four biweekly doses of nivolumab at 3 mg/kg before curative-intent surgical resection. A fourth nivolumab dose was given around day 43 to patients without progression, and definitive surgical resection was performed in those patients on days 50-56. Under RECIST 1.1, patients with complete response, partial response or stable disease were classed as responders, and patients with progression were classed as non-responders. The parent correlative cohort included some 13 patients, with an approximately 32% response rate.

For survey sequencing, tumor libraries mostly used 4.8 ug of input genomic DNA, with two replicates for each sample. Following the manufacturer's instructions, the team built TCRbeta libraries using the immunoSEQ hsTCRbeta kit. Sequencing of the completed libraries took place using an Illumina NovaSeq 6000 S4 flow cell after they had been pooled to about 3.2 nM. Per the authors' processing: The immunoSEQ Analyzer handled quality control and preprocessing of the raw data. The analysis was limited to productive rearrangements, and each clonotype was defined by a unique CDR3 amino acid sequence. Repertoire clonality was estimated as the Gini-Simpson index, computed with the R package tcR. Student's t test was used to compare Gini indices, while Pearson correlation assessed associations with tumor size change. TCRdb stores this immuneACCESS table with in-frame sequences only. Part of the clones is absent; in the studies checked, under half of the shortfall reflects unresolved V genes, and no reason is known for the rest. V and J calls and clone size are given by that table; D and trimming were obtained from the DNA. This sample has about 23,000 clones in its table, and 26% of those were observed once. The top ten constitute 15% to 20% of the sample.

After removal of 8 bases from V and 3 bases from J, the junction retains 11 bases not matched to a gene. Reading from cysteine to phenylalanine, the CDR3 counts 16 amino acids. The sequence is cut down to CDR3 DNA, 48 bases in frame from base 1. The germline V gene (reference sequence) sets CDR1 to SEHNR and CDR2 to FQNEAQ. This clone was observed a handful of times. Its antigen remains unidentified. Base quality data are lacking; no much larger clone is found one base away. The sample's time point, from its label and the paper: after neoadjuvant nivolumab, at surgical resection. None of the patients had received prior systemic or radiation treatment, and all were newly diagnosed with stage II-IVA oral cavity squamous cell carcinoma. Everyone in the cohort had locally advanced, HPV-negative oral cavity squamous cell carcinoma. Samples came from a longitudinal correlative study of a single-arm phase II trial of neoadjuvant nivolumab in oral cavity squamous cell carcinoma. Subject-matched pre- and post-treatment PBMCs and tumors from three responders and three non-responders were subjected to genomic DNA-based TCRbeta sequencing. Genomic DNA was isolated from tumor tissue using the Maxwell RSC DNA from Tissue kit.

Paper-wide results and their limitations: Greater tumor shrinkage correlated with larger post-treatment sizes of preexisting intratumoral clones, which suggests that expansion of preexisting clones contributed to response. Higher pretreatment blood Treg/Th17 ratios correlated with higher pretreatment blood TCRbeta clonality and lower post-treatment tumor TCRbeta clonality. Only three patients per response group were included in the TCR analyses, and larger cohorts for validation were called for by the authors.

This specimen was tumor tissue, taken after nivolumab (anti-PD-1) treatment. The clonotype originates from a person aged 35 to 85 with oral cavity squamous cell carcinoma. The rearrangement joined TRBV7-9 to TRBJ2-7, with 12 bases in between that match TRBD1. The CDR3 has the sequence CASAGTGGLSYYEQYF. The nucleotide sequence is TGTGCCAGCGCCGGGACAGGGGGCCTAAGCTACTACGAGCAGTACTTC. The full variable domain, completed from the reference TRBV7-9 and TRBJ2-7 proteins outside the CDR3, reads DTGVSQNPRHKITKRGQNVTFRCDPISEHNRLYWYRQTLGQGPEFLTYFQNEAQLEKSRLLSDRFSAERPKGSFSTLEIQRTEQGDSAMYLCASAGTGGLSYYEQYFGPGTRLTVT.